This TCR beta chain was captured by sequencing in a study of T cell responses to AZD1222 COVID-19 vaccine. The V end lost 3 bases, the J end lost 1 base, and 4 bases lay between the germline ends. The germline gives CDR1 SGHDT, CDR2 YYEEEE. This CDR3 contains 12 residues. TCRdb's table, derived via immunoSEQ multiplex PCR, lists solely in-frame clones and lacks some. The sample includes about 100,000 clones, 86% of them seen just once. The sample in question was peripheral blood, obtained on day 0 of AZD1222 vaccination. The chain links TRBV5-6 to TRBJ1-1, with D hard to call. The source of this sequence is an adult in good health. The CDR3 protein is CASSSRNTEAFF. The CDR3 coding sequence is TGTGCCAGCAGCTCGCGGAACACTGAAGCTTTCTTT.